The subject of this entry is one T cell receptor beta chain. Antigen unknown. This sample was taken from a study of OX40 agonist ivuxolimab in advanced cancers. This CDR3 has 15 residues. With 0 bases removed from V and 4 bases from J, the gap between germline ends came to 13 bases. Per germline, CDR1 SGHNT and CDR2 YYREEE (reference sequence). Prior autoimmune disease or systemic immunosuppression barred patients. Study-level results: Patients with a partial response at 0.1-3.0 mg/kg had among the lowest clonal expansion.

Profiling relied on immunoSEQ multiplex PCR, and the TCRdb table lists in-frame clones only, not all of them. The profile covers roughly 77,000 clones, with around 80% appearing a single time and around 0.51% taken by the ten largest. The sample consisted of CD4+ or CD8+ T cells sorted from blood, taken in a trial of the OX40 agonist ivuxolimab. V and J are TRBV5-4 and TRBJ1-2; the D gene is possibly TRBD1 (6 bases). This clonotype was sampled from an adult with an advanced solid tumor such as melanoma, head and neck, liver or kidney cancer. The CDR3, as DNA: TGTGCCAGCAGCTTGGTGGGGGGCAGCAGCTATGGCTACACCTTC. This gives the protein CASSLVGGSSYGYTF.